Given below is one TCR beta chain in context. The germline gives CDR1 SEHNR, CDR2 FQNEAQ (reference sequence). There are 16 residues in the CDR3. Deletions cut 5 bases from V and 1 base from J, with 17 bases between. This sample is part of a study of T cell changes during pregnancy in multiple sclerosis. TCRdb keeps only in-frame clones here, not all; method: immunoSEQ multiplex PCR. This table has about 40,000 clones, roughly nine tenths appearing once. The TCR was taken from a female donor in good health, enrolled as a control in a pregnancy study. The V gene is TRBV7-9, the J gene TRBJ1-1; tentative D call: TRBD1 (5 bases). The material sequenced was CD4+ T cells from peripheral blood mononuclear cells, taken in the third trimester of pregnancy. CDR3 bases: TGTGCCAGCAGCGGTACAGGCTACCCCCGGAACACTGAAGCTTTCTTT. As protein: CASSGTGYPRNTEAFF.